This TCR beta chain derives from a study of cytotoxic CD8 clonotypes in ibrutinib-treated CLL. From germline, CDR1 is SGDLS and CDR2 YYNGEE. The length of the CDR3 is 17 residues. With 0 bases clipped from V and 6 bases from J, the junction kept 10 bases outside the gene matches. The data were produced by immunoSEQ multiplex PCR, yet TCRdb's version contains in-frame clones alone and is incomplete. The sample holds around 20,000 clones, 65% to 85% seen once. General study findings and limits: Progressing patients had sampling times that differed from those of sustained-remission patients.

A note on this clone: Its antigen is currently unknown.

This clonotype was sampled from a human donor with chronic lymphocytic leukemia. V gene TRBV9 combines with J gene TRBJ2-1, with 9 bases fitting TRBD1. Sample: PBMCs, taken before ibrutinib treatment. CDR3 amino acids: CASSVDPTGGLINEQFF. In DNA form, the CDR3 reads TGTGCCAGCAGCGTAGATCCCACAGGGGGCCTAATCAATGAGCAGTTCTTC.